This TCR beta chain was captured in a study of CD8 T cells in ankylosing spondylitis. Study results and limitations: Enrichment of disease-linked clones was reportedly significant in matched ankylosing spondylitis synovial fluid. The study identified a TCR beta motif of several highly homologous variants that appeared characteristic of ankylosing spondylitis blood. In peripheral blood, disease-linked CD8+ clones occurred at relatively low frequencies. Previously reported in reactive arthritis synovial fluid and blood were some of the motif variants.

At least ten counts were recorded for this clonotype. The antigen is not known. TCRdb called the 5' RACE reads again in MiXCR, with one record for every CDR3 protein. The sample records some 95,000 distinct CDR3 sequences, roughly 8.8% being singletons. This CDR3 region has 10 residues. CDR1 and CDR2 from the germline V gene are SQVTM and ANQGSEA. Trimming pared 6 bases from V and 3 bases from J, leaving 5 bases between. This sequence was found in a male donor with ankylosing spondylitis or in good health (not recorded which). The specimen sequenced was blood, either unsorted or a sorted T cell fraction (not recorded which). The chain couples TRBV29-1 to TRBJ1-1; D is unclear. For the CDR3, the DNA is TGCAGCGTCAAGCACACTGAAGCTTTCTTT. Translating it yields CSVKHTEAFF.